These 16 T cell receptor beta chains were sequenced from one sample in a study of shared clonotypes between healthy human individuals. CD45RO-negative cells were positively selected for CCR7, leaving out terminally differentiated effector memory CD45RA+ cells. Assay: immunoSEQ multiplex PCR; the TCRdb copy retains only in-frame clones and omits some. The table includes about 870,000 clones, 80% to 95% detected once. The sample was naive CD8+ T cells sorted from blood. Receptor source: a man aged 25 to 45 in good health.

CDR3 protein: CASSLVPAGLYDTQYF. The DNA of the CDR3 is TGTGCCAGCAGCTTAGTTCCAGCGGGCTTATACGATACGCAGTATTTT. The chain uses TRBV7-6 and TRBJ2-3; a possible D gene is TRBD2 (6 bases). CDR3 length equals 16 residues. Trimming pared 1 base from V and 6 bases from J, leaving 17 bases between. Germline assignment: CDR1 SGHVS and CDR2 FNYEAQ.

This clone is a singleton in its sample. V usage is TRBV2 and J usage is TRBJ2-1; 11 bases are a match to TRBD2. The CDR3 has 15 residues. The germline CDR1 and CDR2 sequences are SNHLY and FYNNEI. The V segment lost 6 bases and the J segment 8 bases; nucleotides outside the gene matches: 9. The CDR3 DNA is TGTGCCAGCAGGTCGACTAGCGGGACGGTGTATGAGCAGTTCTTC. This codes for CASRSTSGTVYEQFF.

The chain recombines TRBV28 with TRBJ2-1; TRBD1 or TRBD2 may be the D gene (5 bases each). V was shortened by 6 bases and J by 0 bases, with 15 bases between the two germline ends. Germline CDR1 MDHEN, CDR2 SYDVKM. The CDR3 has 16 residues. The CDR3 sequence: CASRGDWGSSYNEQFF. The CDR3, as DNA: TGTGCCAGCAGGGGGGATTGGGGCAGCTCCTACAATGAGCAGTTCTTC.

Turning to this clone: This specimen includes other DNA sequences encoding the same CDR3. The rearrangement uses TRBV2 and TRBJ2-3, with D maybe TRBD2 (6 bases). Between the trimmed V and J ends, which lost 3 bases and 0 bases, there was a span of 10 bases. This CDR3 has 15 residues. The germline V gene has CDR1 SNHLY and CDR2 FYNNEI. CDR3 in DNA: TGTGCCAGCAGTGAGGGGGACTCAAGCACAGATACGCAGTATTTT. The encoded protein is CASSEGDSSTDTQYF.

The chain carries TRBV5-1 and TRBJ2-3; TRBD2 aligns across 7 bases. The length of the CDR3 is 18 residues. Germline CDR1 and CDR2: SGHRS and YFSETQ. Losses at the gene ends were 0 bases for V and 2 bases for J; bases not matched to a gene: 12. Written as DNA, the CDR3 is TGCGCCAGCAGCTTGGCCTATGAGTCTAGCGGCTTCACAGATACGCAGTATTTT. The encoded protein is CASSLAYESSGFTDTQYF.

The CDR3 DNA reads TGCGCCAGCAGCCAAGATCGGGGAATGACCTACGAGCAGTACTTC. Its translation: CASSQDRGMTYEQYF. The V gene is TRBV4-1, the J gene TRBJ2-7; D perhaps matches TRBD2 (5 bases). The germline V gene encodes CDR1 MGHRA and CDR2 YSYEKL. With 0 bases removed from V and 2 bases from J, the gap between germline ends came to 11 bases. This CDR3 spans 15 amino acids.

Regarding this clone: At the DNA level, this CDR3 is encoded by other sequences in the same sample as well. This chain links TRBV9 with TRBJ2-1, with D unresolved. CDR3 size: 13 residues. CDR1 and CDR2 from the germline V gene are SGDLS and YYNGEE. Deletions cut 3 bases from V and 4 bases from J, with 8 bases between. CDR3 sequence (DNA): TGTGCCAGCAGCGCACGAGGTTACAATGAGCAGTTCTTC. This codes for CASSARGYNEQFF.

This clone was detected once. The genes are TRBV11-2 and TRBJ2-1, with TRBD1 identical over 7 bases. Looked up from germline, CDR1 is SGHAT and CDR2 is FQNNGV. V shed 4 bases, J shed 1 base, and the junction held 7 bases outside the gene matches. This CDR3 is 16 amino acids long. The CDR3 loop is CASSSHRGSSYNEQFF. The CDR3 region has the DNA TGTGCCAGCAGCTCCCACAGGGGAAGTTCCTACAATGAGCAGTTCTTC.

V and J are TRBV18 and TRBJ2-1; TRBD1 aligns across 9 bases. Trimming took 4 bases from V and 6 from J; bases not matched to a gene: 7. The CDR3 loop spans 15 amino acids. Germline lookup yields CDR1 KGHSH and CDR2 LQKENI. The CDR3 nucleotides read TGTGCCAGCTCACACCGGGACAGGGTGGTCAATGAGCAGTTCTTC. This codes for CASSHRDRVVNEQFF.

This clone was found once. The genes are TRBV5-6 and TRBJ2-1, with TRBD2 matching 14 bases. In germline, CDR1 is SGHDT, CDR2 YYEEEE. This CDR3 comprises 17 residues. V was pared by 3 bases and J by 8 bases, with 10 bases of the junction left unmatched. This CDR3 reads CASSSTSGRASWDEQFF. In DNA, the CDR3 is TGTGCCAGCAGCTCGACTAGCGGGAGGGCTAGTTGGGATGAGCAGTTCTTC.

The chain employs TRBV4-3 and TRBJ2-7; D remains ambiguous. CDR1 LGHNA and CDR2 YSLEER come from the germline V gene. This CDR3 is built from 15 residues. The V end lost 0 bases, the J end lost 3 bases, and 12 bases lay between the germline ends. In DNA, the CDR3 is TGCGCCAGCAGCCAAGAATTCCCTAGTAGCTACGAGCAGTACTTC. This encodes CASSQEFPSSYEQYF.

The sample holds one count of this clone. The rearrangement uses TRBV5-8 and TRBJ2-7, with TRBD1 matching 7 bases. CDR1 is SGHTS, CDR2 YDEGEE, per germline. The CDR3 runs to 14 residues. J was trimmed by 3 bases and V by 3 bases; bases with no gene match: 6. CDR3 amino acids: CASSSRQGSYEQYF. The CDR3 bases are TGTGCCAGCAGCTCTCGACAGGGAAGCTACGAGCAGTACTTC.

The V and J genes are TRBV29-1 and TRBJ1-2; D remains ambiguous. With 4 bases removed from V and 3 bases from J, the gap between germline ends came to 6 bases. Germline CDR1 and CDR2: SQVTM and ANQGSEA. The CDR3 consists of 11 residues. Written as DNA, the CDR3 is TGCAGCGTTGTCCAGCACTATGGCTACACCTTC. It translates to CSVVQHYGYTF.

The V gene is TRBV29-1, the J gene TRBJ2-5; possibly TRBD1 or TRBD2 for D (5 bases each). There are 14 residues in the CDR3. CDR1 is SQVTM, CDR2 ANQGSEA, per germline. Trimming removed 3 bases at V and 1 base at J, with 12 bases between. The CDR3 protein is CSVEYRDRQETQYF. The CDR3 DNA sequence: TGCAGCGTTGAGTACCGGGACCGCCAAGAGACCCAGTACTTC.

This clone appeared once. CDR3 nucleotides: TGCAGCGCAACGACAGAAACCTACGAGCAGTACTTC. Amino acids: CSATTETYEQYF. This chain uses TRBV29-1 with TRBJ2-7; tentative D call: TRBD1 (5 bases). The germline gives CDR1 SQVTM, CDR2 ANQGSEA. This CDR3 is 12 amino acids long. The ends were cut back, 7 bases at V and 2 bases at J, with 12 bases in the middle.

In its sample, this clone was seen once. The gene calls are TRBV2 and TRBJ2-1; D gene ambiguous. Between the trimmed V and J ends, which lost 3 bases and 9 bases, there was a span of 21 bases. Germline CDR1 and CDR2: SNHLY and FYNNEI. The CDR3 is 16 amino acids. The CDR3 region has the DNA TGTGCCAGCAGTGACGCAGACCGACGGCTCACGGGTGAGCAGTTCTTC. It specifies CASSDADRRLTGEQFF.